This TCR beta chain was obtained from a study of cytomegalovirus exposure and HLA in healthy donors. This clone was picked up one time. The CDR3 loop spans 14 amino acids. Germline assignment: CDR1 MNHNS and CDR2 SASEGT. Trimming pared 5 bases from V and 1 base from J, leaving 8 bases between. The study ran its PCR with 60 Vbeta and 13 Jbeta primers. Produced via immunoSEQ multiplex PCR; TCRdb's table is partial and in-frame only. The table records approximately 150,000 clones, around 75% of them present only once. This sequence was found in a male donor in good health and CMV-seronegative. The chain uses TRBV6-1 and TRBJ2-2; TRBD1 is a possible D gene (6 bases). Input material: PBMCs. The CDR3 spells CASSLGQNTGELFF. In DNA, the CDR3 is TGTGCCAGCAGTCTGGGACAGAACACCGGGGAGCTGTTTTTT.